This T cell receptor (beta chain) is drawn from a study of T cell changes during pregnancy in multiple sclerosis. Libraries were prepared by immunoSEQ multiplex PCR; TCRdb keeps only in-frame clonotypes and omits some of them. The sample lists fewer than 140,000 clones, roughly 89% occurring once. The germline gives CDR1 SEHNR, CDR2 FQNEAQ (reference sequence). The length of the CDR3 is 15 residues. With 1 base clipped from V and 9 bases from J, the junction kept 2 bases outside the gene matches. The chain is built from TRBV7-9 and TRBJ1-6; TRBD1 matches 11 bases. This clonotype originated in a female donor with multiple sclerosis, enrolled in a pregnancy study. The specimen was peripheral blood, collected before pregnancy. The CDR3 DNA reads as TGTGCCAGCAGCTTAGGGACAGGGGGCCTTTCACCCCTCCACTTT. Translation gives CASSLGTGGLSPLHF.